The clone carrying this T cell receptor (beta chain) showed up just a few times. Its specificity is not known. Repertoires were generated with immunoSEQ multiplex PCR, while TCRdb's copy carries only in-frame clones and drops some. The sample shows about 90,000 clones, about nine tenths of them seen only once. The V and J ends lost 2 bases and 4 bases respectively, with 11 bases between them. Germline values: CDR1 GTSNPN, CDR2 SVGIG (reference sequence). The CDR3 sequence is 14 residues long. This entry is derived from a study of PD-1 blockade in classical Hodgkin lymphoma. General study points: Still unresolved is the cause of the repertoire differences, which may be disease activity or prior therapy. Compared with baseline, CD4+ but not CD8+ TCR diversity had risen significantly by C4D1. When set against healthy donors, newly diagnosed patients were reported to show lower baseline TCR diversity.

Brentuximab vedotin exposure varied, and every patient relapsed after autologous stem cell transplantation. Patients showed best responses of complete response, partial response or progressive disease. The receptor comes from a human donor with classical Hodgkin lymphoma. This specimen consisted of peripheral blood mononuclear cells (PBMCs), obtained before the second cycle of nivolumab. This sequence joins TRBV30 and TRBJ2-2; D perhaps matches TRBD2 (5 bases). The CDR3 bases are TGTGCCTGGAGTCAACTAGAGTTCACCGGGGAGCTGTTTTTT. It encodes CAWSQLEFTGELFF.